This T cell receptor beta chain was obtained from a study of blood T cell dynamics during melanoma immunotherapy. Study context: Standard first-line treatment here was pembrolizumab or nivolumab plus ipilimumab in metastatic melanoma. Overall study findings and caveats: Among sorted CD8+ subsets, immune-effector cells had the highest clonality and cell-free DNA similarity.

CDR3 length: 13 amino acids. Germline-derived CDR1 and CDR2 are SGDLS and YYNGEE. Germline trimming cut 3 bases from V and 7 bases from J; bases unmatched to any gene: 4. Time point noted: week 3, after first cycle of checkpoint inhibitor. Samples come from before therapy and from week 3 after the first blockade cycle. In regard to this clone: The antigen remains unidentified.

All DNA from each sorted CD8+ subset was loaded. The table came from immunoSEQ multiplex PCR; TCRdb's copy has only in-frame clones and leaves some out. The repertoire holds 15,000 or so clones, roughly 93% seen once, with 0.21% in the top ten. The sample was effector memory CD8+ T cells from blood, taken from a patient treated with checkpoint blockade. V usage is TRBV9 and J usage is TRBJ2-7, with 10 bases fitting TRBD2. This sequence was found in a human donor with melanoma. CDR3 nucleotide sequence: TGTGCCAGCAGCGAGGGACTAGCGCTAGAGCAGTACTTC. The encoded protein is CASSEGLALEQYF.